The 22 T cell receptor beta chains below all came from one sample that was sequenced in a study of cytotoxic CD8 clonotypes in ibrutinib-treated CLL. The table came from immunoSEQ multiplex PCR; TCRdb's copy has only in-frame clones and leaves some out. The sample contains more than 30,000 clones, more than 65% of which appear only once. This specimen was PBMCs, taken before ibrutinib treatment. These receptors were collected from a human donor with chronic lymphocytic leukemia.

This rearrangement joins TRBV5-4 to TRBJ2-7, with D tentatively TRBD2 (5 bases). This CDR3 has 16 amino acids. Germline CDR1 SGHNT, CDR2 YYREEE (reference sequence). Trimming took 4 bases from V and 3 from J, leaving 20 bases between them. Written as DNA, the CDR3 is TGTGCCAGCAGCCAAGGGAGTGGCTACGGAGACTACGAGCAGTACTTC. Protein sequence: CASSQGSGYGDYEQYF.

The chain is built from TRBV9 and TRBJ2-7; D unresolved. Trimming stripped 3 bases from V and 0 bases from J, with 10 bases between. The germline CDR1 and CDR2 sequences are SGDLS and YYNGEE. The CDR3 consists of 14 residues. Written as DNA, the CDR3 is TGTGCCAGCAGCGCGGCCCAAAGCTCCTACGAGCAGTACTTC. This gives the protein CASSAAQSSYEQYF.

The chain is built from TRBV11-3 and TRBJ2-7; D is unresolved. CDR1 is SGHNT, CDR2 YENEEA, per germline. V lost 2 bases, J lost 6 bases, and 11 bases lay in between. CDR3 length: 13 residues. The CDR3 sequence is CASSLSAFREQYF. The CDR3 nucleotides read TGTGCCAGCAGCTTATCCGCTTTCCGCGAGCAGTACTTC.

The V call is TRBV28, the J call TRBJ1-2; D not certain. Germline CDR1 is MDHEN and CDR2 is SYDVKM. The V end lost 1 base, the J end lost 3 bases, and 12 bases lay between the germline ends. This CDR3 has 15 residues. CDR3 nucleotides: TGTGCCAGCAGTTTATCGGGTGGGGTTTACTATGGCTACACCTTC. Translated: CASSLSGGVYYGYTF.

The chain couples TRBV6-5 to TRBJ2-1; the D is unclear. Germline V gene lookup returns CDR1 MNHEY and CDR2 SVGAGI. The V end was cut by 5 bases, the J end by 10 bases, with 12 bases between. The length of the CDR3 is 12 residues. The CDR3: CASSAFFGEQFF. In DNA, the CDR3 is TGTGCCAGCAGTGCCTTTTTCGGGGAGCAGTTCTTC.

CDR3: CASSSLQGDTQYF. The CDR3, as DNA: TGTGCCAGCAGCTCCCTACAGGGAGATACGCAGTATTTT. This chain uses TRBV7-2 with TRBJ2-3, with a possible D match to TRBD1 (6 bases). Germline values: CDR1 SGHTA, CDR2 FQGNSA. The CDR3 covers 13 residues. V lost 4 bases, J lost 5 bases, and 10 bases lay in between.

The V call is TRBV29-1, the J call TRBJ2-1; D is ambiguous. The CDR3 has 14 amino acids. Deletions cut 3 bases from V and 0 bases from J, with 9 bases between. Germline CDR1 and CDR2: SQVTM and ANQGSEA. CDR3 DNA: TGCAGCGTTGACGGTTCGGGCTCCTACAATGAGCAGTTCTTC. Translating gives CSVDGSGSYNEQFF.

The chain links TRBV30 to TRBJ2-1, with D perhaps assigned TRBD1 or TRBD2 (5 bases each). Germline CDR1 reads GTSNPN; CDR2 reads SVGIG (reference sequence). V dropped 4 bases and J dropped 0 bases, with 10 bases sitting between them. This CDR3 has 14 amino acids. In DNA form, the CDR3 reads TGTGCCTGGATGGGACGTAGCTCCTACAATGAGCAGTTCTTC. This sequence encodes CAWMGRSSYNEQFF.

This chain uses TRBV27 with TRBJ2-1; D call uncertain. This CDR3 spans 14 amino acids. Trimming removed 5 bases from V and 5 bases from J, with 13 bases in between. Germline V gene data show CDR1 as MNHEY and CDR2 as SMNVEV (reference sequence). The CDR3 coding sequence is TGTGCCAGCAGTCCGATGAACTTGAACAATGAGCAGTTCTTC. Translating gives CASSPMNLNNEQFF.

This chain joins TRBV5-1 and TRBJ2-7; a weak D match, TRBD1 (6 bases). Trimming removed 6 bases at V and 0 bases at J, with 10 bases between. This CDR3 has 13 residues. Germline CDR1 SGHRS, CDR2 YFSETQ. In DNA form, the CDR3 reads TGCGCCAGCATGGGGGACACCTCCTACGAGCAGTACTTC. Translating it yields CASMGDTSYEQYF. Full variable domain (missing parts from reference TRBV5-1 and TRBJ2-7): KAGVTQTPRYLIKTRGQQVTLSCSPISGHRSVSWYQQTPGQGLQFLFEYFSETQRNKGNFPGRFSGRQFSNSRSEMNVSTLELGDSALYLCASMGDTSYEQYFGPGTRLTVT.

This rearrangement joins TRBV28 to TRBJ2-5; the D gene is possibly TRBD1 (7 bases). V was pared by 6 bases and J by 5 bases, with 25 bases between. CDR1 is MDHEN and CDR2 is SYDVKM in the germline V gene. The CDR3 covers 17 residues. CDR3 nucleotides: TGTGCCAGCAGGGGAACAGGAAACCCAGCAGGGGGGGAGACCCAGTACTTC. Protein product: CASRGTGNPAGGETQYF.

This clone is labeled medium-sized. The chain recombines TRBV7-9 with TRBJ1-4, with no clear D. Trimming pared 5 bases from V and 5 bases from J, leaving 9 bases between. This CDR3 region has 13 residues. Per the germline V gene, CDR1 is SEHNR and CDR2 is FQNEAQ (reference sequence). CDR3 protein: CASSPQGNEKLFF. Here the CDR3 DNA reads TGTGCCAGCAGCCCCCAAGGGAATGAAAAACTGTTTTTT.

This chain uses TRBV30 with TRBJ2-7; D is perhaps TRBD2 (6 bases). CDR1 and CDR2 from the germline V gene are GTSNPN and SVGIG (reference sequence). V lost 6 bases, J lost 2 bases, and 17 bases lay in between. The CDR3 covers 14 residues. In nucleotides, the CDR3 is TGTGCCTGTGACTCGGAGGGTCCGCCCTACGAGCAGTACTTC. This encodes CACDSEGPPYEQYF.

The chain uses TRBV9 and TRBJ2-2; D gene unclear. Trimming took 7 bases from V and 7 from J, leaving 14 bases between them. The germline V gene has CDR1 SGDLS and CDR2 YYNGEE. This CDR3 is 13 amino acids long. The CDR3 bases are TGTGCCAGCTCCGTAGTGGGTGACGGGGAGCTGTTTTTT. The encoded protein is CASSVVGDGELFF. Combining the CDR3 with reference TRBV9 and TRBJ2-2 gives the whole variable domain DSGVTQTPKHLITATGQRVTLRCSPRSGDLSVYWYQQSLDQGLQFLIQYYNGEERAKGNILERFSAQQFPDLHSELNLSSLELGDSALYFCASSVVGDGELFFGEGSRLTVL.

The chain joins TRBV7-6 to TRBJ1-5; no clear D. The CDR3 is 15 residues long. Germline CDR1 and CDR2: SGHVS and FNYEAQ. V was shortened by 0 bases and J by 4 bases, with 10 bases between the two germline ends. In nucleotides, the CDR3 is TGTGCCAGCAGCTTAGCTCCGGTACAAAATCAGCCCCAGCATTTT. It yields the protein CASSLAPVQNQPQHF.

CDR3 sequence (DNA): TGTGCCAGCAGCTTTCTTGGGAGCGGGGGGGACAATGAGCAGTTCTTC. As protein: CASSFLGSGGDNEQFF. The chain couples TRBV11-3 to TRBJ2-1; 10 bases agree with TRBD2. The CDR3 runs to 16 residues. Germline trimming cut 3 bases from V and 5 bases from J; bases unmatched to any gene: 7. Germline assignment: CDR1 SGHNT and CDR2 YENEEA.

V is TRBV25-1 and J is TRBJ2-5, with D possibly being TRBD2 (7 bases). Deletions cut 7 bases from V and 0 bases from J, with 12 bases between. Germline CDR1 reads MGHDK; CDR2 reads SYGVNS. The CDR3 sequence is 14 residues long. In DNA form, the CDR3 reads TGTGCCAGCACGGGGAGGGGGAACCAAGAGACCCAGTACTTC. Encoded protein: CASTGRGNQETQYF.

This chain uses TRBV5-1 with TRBJ1-1; D is possibly TRBD1 (5 bases). This CDR3 has 14 residues. From germline, CDR1 is SGHRS and CDR2 YFSETQ. The V end was cut by 4 bases, the J end by 0 bases, with 10 bases between. DNA for the CDR3: TGCGCCAGCAGCGAGGGACGGGTGAACACTGAAGCTTTCTTT. It codes for CASSEGRVNTEAFF. Complete variable domain (other parts from reference TRBV5-1 and TRBJ1-1): KAGVTQTPRYLIKTRGQQVTLSCSPISGHRSVSWYQQTPGQGLQFLFEYFSETQRNKGNFPGRFSGRQFSNSRSEMNVSTLELGDSALYLCASSEGRVNTEAFFGQGTRLTVV.

This sequence joins TRBV4-1 and TRBJ2-1; 12 bases agree with TRBD1. Germline assignment: CDR1 MGHRA and CDR2 YSYEKL. CDR3 size: 15 residues. The V segment lost 4 bases and the J segment 6 bases; nucleotides outside the gene matches: 4. The CDR3 region is CASSPGTGGFNEQFF. For the CDR3, the DNA is TGCGCCAGCAGCCCCGGGACAGGGGGCTTCAATGAGCAGTTCTTC.

V usage is TRBV5-1 and J usage is TRBJ2-5; a weak D match, TRBD1 (6 bases). This CDR3 region has 13 residues. Germline V gene sequence: CDR1 SGHRS, CDR2 YFSETQ. Trimming cost V 8 bases and J 4 bases, with 15 bases left between them. For the CDR3, the DNA is TGCGCCAGTACAACAGGGTTGGGAGAGACCCAGTACTTC. This codes for CASTTGLGETQYF.

This clone has a handful of counts. V and J are TRBV7-6 and TRBJ1-2; maybe TRBD1 (5 bases). Germline CDR1 is SGHVS and CDR2 is FNYEAQ. CDR3 length equals 14 residues. V lost 1 base and J lost 4, with 10 bases in between. In nucleotides, the CDR3 is TGTGCCAGCAGCTTAGGGGGCAGTTTCTATGGCTACACCTTC. Protein product: CASSLGGSFYGYTF. Looking up the rest from reference TRBV7-6 and TRBJ1-2 gives the full variable domain: GAGVSQSPRYKVTKRGQDVALRCDPISGHVSLYWYRQALGQGPEFLTYFNYEAQQDKSGLPNDRFSAERPEGSISTLTIQRTEQRDSAMYRCASSLGGSFYGYTFGSGTRLTVV.

The sample holds a few counts of this clone. The J gene is TRBJ2-7, the V gene TRBV13; 7 bases are shared with TRBD2. The CDR3 spans 16 residues. The ends lost 0 bases at V and 3 bases at J; junction bases unmatched: 8. Germline-derived CDR1 and CDR2 are PRHDT and FYEKMQ (reference sequence). CDR3 DNA: TGTGCCAGCAGCTTAGGGGGTGGGAGGGCCTTCTACGAGCAGTACTTC. Amino acid sequence: CASSLGGGRAFYEQYF.